This T cell receptor (beta chain) is from a study of blood T cells in healthy people across ages. The germline V gene has CDR1 SEHNR and CDR2 FQNEAQ (reference sequence). The CDR3 runs to 14 residues. V lost 1 base and J lost 6, with 9 bases in between. With regard to this clonotype: Its antigen is undetermined.

The study's findings and limits: It was not known whether donors were CMV positive (a possible confounder of expanded clonotype changes).

Extraction yielded at least 6 micrograms of total RNA per sample. Through a sample-barcoded 5' primer and a J-beta primer mix, a second PCR was run for about 6 to 11 cycles. Each cDNA molecule carried a tag from a template-switch adaptor that contained 12 random nucleotides. TCRdb re-called the 5' RACE reads with MiXCR, one entry per CDR3 protein. The sample lists fewer than 750,000 distinct CDR3 sequences; roughly 43% were seen once. V is TRBV7-9 and J is TRBJ2-2; D not resolved. The sequenced sample was blood. The origin of this receptor is a man older than 75 in good health. CDR3 nucleotides: TGTGCCAGCAGCTTAGGAGCGTTGCCCGGGGAGCTGTTTTTT. This encodes CASSLGALPGELFF.